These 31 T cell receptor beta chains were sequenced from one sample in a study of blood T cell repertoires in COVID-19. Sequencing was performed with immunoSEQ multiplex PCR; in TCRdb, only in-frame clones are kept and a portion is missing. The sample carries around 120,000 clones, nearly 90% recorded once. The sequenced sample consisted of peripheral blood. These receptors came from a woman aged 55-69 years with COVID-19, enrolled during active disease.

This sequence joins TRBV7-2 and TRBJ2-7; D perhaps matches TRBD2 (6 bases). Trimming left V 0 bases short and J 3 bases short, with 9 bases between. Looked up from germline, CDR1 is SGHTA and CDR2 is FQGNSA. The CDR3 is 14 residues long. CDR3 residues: CASSLAVGLYEQYF. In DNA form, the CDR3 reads TGTGCCAGCAGCTTAGCGGTGGGACTCTACGAGCAGTACTTC.

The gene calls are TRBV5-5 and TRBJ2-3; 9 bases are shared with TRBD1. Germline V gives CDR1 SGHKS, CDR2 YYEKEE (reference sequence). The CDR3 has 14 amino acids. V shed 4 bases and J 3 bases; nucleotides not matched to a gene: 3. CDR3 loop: CASSPGTGTDTQYF. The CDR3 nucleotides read TGTGCCAGCAGCCCCGGGACAGGGACAGATACGCAGTATTTT.

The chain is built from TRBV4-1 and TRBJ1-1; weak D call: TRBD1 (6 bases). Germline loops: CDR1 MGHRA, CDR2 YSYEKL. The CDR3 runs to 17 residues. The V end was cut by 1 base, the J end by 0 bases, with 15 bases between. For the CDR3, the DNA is TGCGCCAGCAGCCAAGTTGGGCAGGGGCCCATGAACACTGAAGCTTTCTTT. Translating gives CASSQVGQGPMNTEAFF.

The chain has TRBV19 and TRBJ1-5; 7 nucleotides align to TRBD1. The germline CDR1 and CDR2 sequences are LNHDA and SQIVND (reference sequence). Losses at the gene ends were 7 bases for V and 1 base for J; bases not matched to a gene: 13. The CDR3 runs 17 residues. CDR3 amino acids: CASTQTSTGWSNQPQHF. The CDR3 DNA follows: TGTGCCAGTACCCAGACATCGACAGGGTGGAGCAATCAGCCCCAGCATTTT. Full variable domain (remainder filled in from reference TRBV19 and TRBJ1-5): DGGITQSPKYLFRKEGQNVTLSCEQNLNHDAMYWYRQDPGQGLRLIYYSQIVNDFQKGDIAEGYSVSREKKESFPLTVTSAQKNPTAFYLCASTQTSTGWSNQPQHFGDGTRLSIL.

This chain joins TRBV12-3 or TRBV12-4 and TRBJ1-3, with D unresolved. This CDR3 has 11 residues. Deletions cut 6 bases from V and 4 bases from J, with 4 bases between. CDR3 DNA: TGTGCCAGCAGGGGCGGAAACACCATATATTTT. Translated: CASRGGNTIYF.

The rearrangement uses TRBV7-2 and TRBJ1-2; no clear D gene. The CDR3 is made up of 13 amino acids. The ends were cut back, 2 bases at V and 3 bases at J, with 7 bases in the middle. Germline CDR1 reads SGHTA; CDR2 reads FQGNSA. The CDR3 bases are TGTGCCAGCAGCTTATACAACGACTATGGCTACACCTTC. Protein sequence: CASSLYNDYGYTF.

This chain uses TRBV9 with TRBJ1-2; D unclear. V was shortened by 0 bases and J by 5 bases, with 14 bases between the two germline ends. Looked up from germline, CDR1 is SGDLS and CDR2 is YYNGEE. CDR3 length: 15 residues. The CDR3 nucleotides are TGTGCCAGCAGCGTAGTGGAGGGTGAAGGGTATGGCTACACCTTC. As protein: CASSVVEGEGYGYTF. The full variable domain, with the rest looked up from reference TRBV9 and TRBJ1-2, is DSGVTQTPKHLITATGQRVTLRCSPRSGDLSVYWYQQSLDQGLQFLIQYYNGEERAKGNILERFSAQQFPDLHSELNLSSLELGDSALYFCASSVVEGEGYGYTFGSGTRLTVV.

CDR3 region: CSGSRGAWDDLHF. CDR3 sequence (DNA): TGCAGTGGTAGTCGGGGGGCGTGGGATGACCTCCACTTT. The V and J genes are TRBV20-1 and TRBJ1-6, with TRBD1 as a possible D gene (6 bases). The CDR3 runs to 13 residues. The ends were cut back, 7 bases at V and 15 bases at J, with 22 bases in the middle. CDR1 and CDR2 from the germline V gene are DFQATT and SNEGSKA (reference sequence).

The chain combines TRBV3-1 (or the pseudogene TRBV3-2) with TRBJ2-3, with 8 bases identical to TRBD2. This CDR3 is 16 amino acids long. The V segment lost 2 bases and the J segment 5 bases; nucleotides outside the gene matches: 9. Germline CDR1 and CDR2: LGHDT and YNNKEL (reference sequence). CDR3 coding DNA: TGTGCCAGCAGCCAACCAGCGGGGGCGGAGGGAGATACGCAGTATTTT. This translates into CASSQPAGAEGDTQYF.

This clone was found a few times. CDR3 bases: TGTGCCAGTAGGGCTCCGGGACAGCTCACTGAAGCTTTCTTT. Its protein is CASRAPGQLTEAFF. The chain has TRBV19 and TRBJ1-1, with 7 bases aligning to TRBD1. J lost 4 bases, V lost 6 bases, and 8 bases had no gene match. The CDR3 covers 14 residues. Germline values: CDR1 LNHDA, CDR2 SQIVND (reference sequence).

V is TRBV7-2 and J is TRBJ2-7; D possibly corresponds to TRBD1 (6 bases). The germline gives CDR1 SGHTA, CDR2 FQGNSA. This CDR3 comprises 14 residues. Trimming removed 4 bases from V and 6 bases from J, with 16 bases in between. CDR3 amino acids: CASSSGESPSEQYF. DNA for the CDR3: TGTGCCAGCAGCTCAGGGGAATCCCCTTCCGAGCAGTACTTC.

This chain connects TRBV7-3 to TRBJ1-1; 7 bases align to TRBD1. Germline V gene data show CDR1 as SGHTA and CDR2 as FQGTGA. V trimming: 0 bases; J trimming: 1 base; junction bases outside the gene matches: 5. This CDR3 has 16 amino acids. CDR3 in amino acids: CASSLTRTGWNTEAFF. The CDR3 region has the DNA TGTGCCAGCAGCTTAACAAGGACAGGCTGGAACACTGAAGCTTTCTTT.

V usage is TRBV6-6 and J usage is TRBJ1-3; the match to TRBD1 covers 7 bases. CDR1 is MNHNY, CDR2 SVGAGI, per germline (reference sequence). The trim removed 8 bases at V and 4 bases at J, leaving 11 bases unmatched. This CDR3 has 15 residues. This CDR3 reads CASGDDRVSGNTIYF. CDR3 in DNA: TGTGCCAGCGGAGATGACAGGGTATCCGGAAACACCATATATTTT.

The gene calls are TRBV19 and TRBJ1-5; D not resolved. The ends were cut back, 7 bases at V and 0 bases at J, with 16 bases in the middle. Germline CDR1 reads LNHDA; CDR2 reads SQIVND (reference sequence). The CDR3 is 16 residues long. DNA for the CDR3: TGTGCCAGTAAAGACTTGGCAACTAATAGCAATCAGCCCCAGCATTTT. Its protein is CASKDLATNSNQPQHF.

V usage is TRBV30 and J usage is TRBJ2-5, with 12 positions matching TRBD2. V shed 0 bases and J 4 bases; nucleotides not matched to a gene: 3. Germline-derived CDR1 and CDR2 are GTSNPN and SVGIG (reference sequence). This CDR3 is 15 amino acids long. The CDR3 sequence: CAWSVASGGVETQYF. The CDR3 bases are TGTGCCTGGAGTGTGGCTAGCGGGGGGGTAGAGACCCAGTACTTC.

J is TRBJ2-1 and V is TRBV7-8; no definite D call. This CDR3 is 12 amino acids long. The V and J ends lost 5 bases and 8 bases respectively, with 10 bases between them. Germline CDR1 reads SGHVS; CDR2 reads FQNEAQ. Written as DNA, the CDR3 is TGTGCCAGCAGCCCTGTCCGGGATGAGCAGTTCTTC. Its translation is CASSPVRDEQFF.

The CDR3 spells CASSPEGRGEQFF. CDR3 DNA: TGTGCCAGCAGCCCCGAAGGCAGGGGTGAGCAGTTCTTC. This chain links TRBV11-3 with TRBJ2-1, with TRBD1 as a possible D gene (6 bases). This CDR3 has 13 amino acids. V was cut by 5 bases and J by 9 bases, with 14 bases left in between. Germline values: CDR1 SGHNT, CDR2 YENEEA.

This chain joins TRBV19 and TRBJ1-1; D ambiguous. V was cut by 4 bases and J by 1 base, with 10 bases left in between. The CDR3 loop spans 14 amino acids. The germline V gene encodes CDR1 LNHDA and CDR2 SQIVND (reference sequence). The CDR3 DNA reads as TGTGCCAGTAGTACAGGACTGGGGAACACTGAAGCTTTCTTT. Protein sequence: CASSTGLGNTEAFF.

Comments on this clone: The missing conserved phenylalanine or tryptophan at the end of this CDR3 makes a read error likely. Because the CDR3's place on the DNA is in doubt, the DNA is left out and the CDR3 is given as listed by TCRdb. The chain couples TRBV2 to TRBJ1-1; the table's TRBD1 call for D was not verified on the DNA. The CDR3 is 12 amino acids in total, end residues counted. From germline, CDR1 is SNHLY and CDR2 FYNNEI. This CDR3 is CASKFAGQGLSS.

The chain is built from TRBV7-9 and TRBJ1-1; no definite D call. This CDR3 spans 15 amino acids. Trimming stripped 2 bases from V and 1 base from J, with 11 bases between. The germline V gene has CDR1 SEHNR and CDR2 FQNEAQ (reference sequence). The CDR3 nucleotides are TGTGCCAGCAGCTTACGGCAGGTGAAGAACACTGAAGCTTTCTTT. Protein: CASSLRQVKNTEAFF.

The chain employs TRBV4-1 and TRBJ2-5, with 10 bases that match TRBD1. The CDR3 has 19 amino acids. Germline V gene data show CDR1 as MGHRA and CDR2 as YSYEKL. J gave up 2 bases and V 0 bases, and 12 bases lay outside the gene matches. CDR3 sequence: CASSQDLPRQGAIQETQYF. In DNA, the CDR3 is TGCGCCAGCAGCCAAGATCTTCCCCGACAGGGGGCAATACAAGAGACCCAGTACTTC.

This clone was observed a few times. The CDR3 sequence is CASSPPRRAYGRDGRGSGNTIYF. The CDR3 DNA reads TGTGCCAGCAGCCCACCGCGCCGAGCCTATGGACGGGACGGGAGAGGTTCTGGAAACACCATATATTTT. The J gene is TRBJ1-3, the V gene TRBV7-8, with a weak D call TRBD1 (5 bases). The CDR3 is 23 amino acids. Trimming took 5 bases from V and 1 from J, leaving 36 bases between them. Germline CDR1 is SGHVS and CDR2 is FQNEAQ.

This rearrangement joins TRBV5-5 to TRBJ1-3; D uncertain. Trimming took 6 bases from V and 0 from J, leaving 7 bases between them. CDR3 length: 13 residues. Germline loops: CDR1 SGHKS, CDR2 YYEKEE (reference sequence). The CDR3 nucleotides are TGTGCCAGCACAGGAATCTCTGGAAACACCATATATTTT. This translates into CASTGISGNTIYF.

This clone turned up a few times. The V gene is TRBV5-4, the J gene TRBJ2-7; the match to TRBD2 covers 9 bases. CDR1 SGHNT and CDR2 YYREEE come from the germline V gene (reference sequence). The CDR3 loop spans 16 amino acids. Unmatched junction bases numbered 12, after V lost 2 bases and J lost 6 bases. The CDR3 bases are TGTGCCAGCAGCTTCGGCGGGGGGGCCGAATGGGGCGAGCAGTACTTC. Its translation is CASSFGGGAEWGEQYF.

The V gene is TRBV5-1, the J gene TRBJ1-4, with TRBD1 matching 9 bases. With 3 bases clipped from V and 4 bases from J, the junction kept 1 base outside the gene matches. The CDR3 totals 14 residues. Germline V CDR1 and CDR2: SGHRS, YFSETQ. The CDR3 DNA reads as TGCGCCAGCAGCTCGGACAGGGGTAATGAAAAACTGTTTTTT. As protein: CASSSDRGNEKLFF.

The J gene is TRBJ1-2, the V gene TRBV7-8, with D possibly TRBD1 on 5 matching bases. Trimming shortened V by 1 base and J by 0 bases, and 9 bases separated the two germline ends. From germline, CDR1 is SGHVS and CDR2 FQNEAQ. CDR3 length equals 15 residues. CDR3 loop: CASSLGRDPNYGYTF. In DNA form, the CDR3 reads TGTGCCAGCAGCTTAGGCAGGGATCCTAACTATGGCTACACCTTC.

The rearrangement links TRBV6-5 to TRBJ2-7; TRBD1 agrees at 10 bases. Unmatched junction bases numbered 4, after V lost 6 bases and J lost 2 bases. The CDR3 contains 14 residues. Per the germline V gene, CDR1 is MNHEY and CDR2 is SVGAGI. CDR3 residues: CASRRGTGAYEQYF. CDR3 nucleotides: TGTGCCAGCAGGAGGGGGACAGGGGCCTACGAGCAGTACTTC.

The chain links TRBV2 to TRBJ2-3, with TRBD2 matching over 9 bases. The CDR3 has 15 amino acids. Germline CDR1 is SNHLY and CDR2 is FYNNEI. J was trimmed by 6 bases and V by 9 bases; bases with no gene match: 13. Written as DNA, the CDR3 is TGTGCCAGTATCCTAGAGCGGGGGGTTCCCGATACGCAGTATTTT. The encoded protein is CASILERGVPDTQYF.

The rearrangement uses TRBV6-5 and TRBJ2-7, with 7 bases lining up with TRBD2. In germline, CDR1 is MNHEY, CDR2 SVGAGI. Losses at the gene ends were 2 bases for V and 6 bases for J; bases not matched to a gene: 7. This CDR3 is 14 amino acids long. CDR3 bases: TGTGCCAGCAGTTACGAGGGAGGGAGGCGCGAGCAGTACTTC. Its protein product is CASSYEGGRREQYF.

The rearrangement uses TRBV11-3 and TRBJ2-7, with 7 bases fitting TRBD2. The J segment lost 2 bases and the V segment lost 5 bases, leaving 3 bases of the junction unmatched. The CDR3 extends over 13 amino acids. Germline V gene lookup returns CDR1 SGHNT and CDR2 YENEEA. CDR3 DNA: TGTGCCAGCAGCCGCGGGGGACCCTACGAGCAGTACTTC. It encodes CASSRGGPYEQYF.

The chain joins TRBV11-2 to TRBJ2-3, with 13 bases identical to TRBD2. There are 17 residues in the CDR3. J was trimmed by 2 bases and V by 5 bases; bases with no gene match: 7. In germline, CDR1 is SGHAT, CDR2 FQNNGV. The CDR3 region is CASSIGTSGVDTDTQYF. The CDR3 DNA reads TGTGCCAGCAGCATCGGGACTAGCGGGGTTGACACAGATACGCAGTATTTT.